This record concerns one T cell receptor (beta chain) sequence. This clone was observed a single time. Its antigen remains unidentified. Per-base quality was not reported, and no clone a single base away is much larger than it. This same CDR3 is encoded by further DNA sequences in the sample. TCRbeta CDR3 regions were amplified from genomic DNA using the immunoSEQ Assay, a bias-controlled multiplex PCR. The original methods were these. Within the assay, amplification of reference gene primers was used to estimate how many nucleated cells each sample contained. To quantify the absolute abundance of each unique TCRbeta CDR3 rearrangement, sequence reads were collapsed and filtered. Productive Simpson clonality was computed per sample as the square root of Simpson's diversity index over productive rearrangements. TCRdb took over this immuneACCESS table, retaining in-frame rearrangements with V and J assigned. Such tables are incomplete; in checked studies, under half of the missing clones stem from an unresolved V gene, and the remainder is unexplained. The V and J calls and clone size were taken over from that table, and D and trimming were inferred from the DNA. Recorded for this sample are some 200,000 clones; around 86% of them occurred a single time. The top ten hold approximately 7.2% of the sample.

The record originates from a study of blood T cell repertoires in COVID-19 (dated by TCRdb to the early 2020s). The study in broad terms: Recovered participants in ImmuneRACE Cohort 3 were defined by two consecutive negative NP/OP PCR tests, clearance by a healthcare professional, or resolution of symptoms. The prospective study material was composed of cDNA or gDNA derived from T cells, B-cell-depleted T cells, or PBMCs. The repertoires were released in a freely available public database intended as a resource for research on the immune response to SARS-CoV-2. Deeply sampled blood TCRbeta repertoires from subjects exposed to, actively infected with, or recovered from COVID-19 were included in the dataset. The samples were drawn from two sources: the first 160 participants of the ongoing ImmuneRACE study, and 1,000 to 1,500 subjects contributed by 6 global collaborators. Nearly every sample came with metadata listing a de-identified subject ID, COVID-19 status, age in years and sex. The collaborator samples originated in the United States, Italy and Spain and spanned the acute and convalescent phases of COVID-19. Where HLA class I and class II types were available, the types were taken from metadata supplied by the sample provider, not from assay-based typing. What the work shows at the level of the full study, not this receptor alone: Clinical and demographic metadata were provided uncurated, with the amount varying by source and participant.

Reading the germline V gene gives CDR1 MNHEY and CDR2 SVGAGI. The CDR3, cysteine through phenylalanine, is 14 amino acids long. The sequence is cut down to CDR3 DNA, 42 bases in frame from base 1. After removal of 6 bases from V and 1 base from J, the junction retains 2 bases not matched to a gene. In the prospective study, participants were roughly 18 to 100 years old, resided in about two dozen geographic areas of the United States, and were enrolled through a virtual design. In the prospective study, participants were assigned to cohorts based on the clinical history participants reported in a screening survey and a study questionnaire. Each participant in the prospective study had whole blood, serum and a nasopharyngeal or oropharyngeal swab collected by mobile phlebotomists. Over a roughly 2-month period, participants in the prospective study had the option of providing additional blood draws and questionnaires. Prospective study blood samples were shipped either frozen or at room temperature before DNA extraction.

The source material was PBMCs or T cells enriched from blood (not recorded which). The source is a man younger than 45 in a cohort exposed to, infected with or recovered from COVID-19 (not recorded which). The V gene is TRBV6-5 and the J gene is TRBJ2-7; 11 of the junction bases match TRBD2. The bases read TGTGCCAGCAGCCGGACTAGCGGGTCCTACGAGCAGTACTTC. This translates into CASSRTSGSYEQYF.